A single sample gave rise to the 30 T cell receptor beta chains below, sequenced in a study of T cell responses to AZD1222 COVID-19 vaccine. Sequenced by immunoSEQ multiplex PCR; TCRdb stores in-frame clones only, minus some. The sample yields about 130,000 clones, 94% seen once. The sequencing here drew on peripheral blood, taken on day 0 of AZD1222 vaccination. The receptors were sampled from an adult in good health.

This chain links TRBV24-1 with TRBJ1-5; D not resolved. The CDR3 loop spans 17 amino acids. V gave up 3 bases and J gave up 0 bases, with 14 bases separating them. CDR1 is KGHDR and CDR2 is SFDVKD in the germline V gene. The CDR3 nucleotides read TGTGCCACCAGTGATCCAGCAGCCGATTATAGCAATCAGCCCCAGCATTTT. Translating it yields CATSDPAADYSNQPQHF.

The chain is built from TRBV5-6 and TRBJ1-1, with 8 bases that match TRBD1. Trimming cost V 5 bases and J 6 bases; bases outside gene matches: 6. This CDR3 has 13 residues. CDR1 SGHDT and CDR2 YYEEEE come from the germline V gene. This chain's CDR3 is CASSSGTGPEAFF. CDR3 sequence (DNA): TGTGCCAGCAGTTCCGGGACAGGACCTGAAGCTTTCTTT.

V gene TRBV28 combines with J gene TRBJ1-1; tentative D call: TRBD1 (5 bases). CDR3 length: 17 amino acids. Trimming pared 2 bases from V and 1 base from J, leaving 17 bases between. Germline CDR1 is MDHEN and CDR2 is SYDVKM. In DNA form, the CDR3 reads TGTGCCAGCAGTTTACTGCTTGGGGGGTTGAAGAACACTGAAGCTTTCTTT. Translation gives CASSLLLGGLKNTEAFF.

The V call is TRBV28, the J call TRBJ2-5; TRBD1 agrees at 7 bases. The CDR3 spans 18 residues. Germline lookup yields CDR1 MDHEN and CDR2 SYDVKM. The V gene end was trimmed by 4 bases and the J gene end by 3 bases; junction bases not matched to a gene: 17. DNA for the CDR3: TGTGCCAGCAGTTCCACCAAAGGGACAGTGAGGGGTAAAGAGACCCAGTACTTC. This codes for CASSSTKGTVRGKETQYF. Full variable domain (rest looked up from reference TRBV28 and TRBJ2-5): DVKVTQSSRYLVKRTGEKVFLECVQDMDHENMFWYRQDPGLGLRLIYFSYDVKMKEKGDIPEGYSVSREKKERFSLILESASTNQTSMYLCASSSTKGTVRGKETQYFGPGTRLLVL.

This chain uses TRBV7-9 with TRBJ1-6, with D unclear. This CDR3 has 17 residues. The germline V and J ends were trimmed by 1 base and 0 bases, with 10 bases remaining between them. Germline loops: CDR1 SEHNR, CDR2 FQNEAQ (reference sequence). The CDR3 sequence: CASSLGPGSSYNSPLHF. For the CDR3, the DNA is TGTGCCAGCAGCTTAGGCCCGGGTAGCTCCTATAATTCACCCCTCCACTTT. Together with reference TRBV7-9 and TRBJ1-6, the CDR3 gives the full variable domain: DTGVSQNPRHKITKRGQNVTFRCDPISEHNRLYWYRQTLGQGPEFLTYFQNEAQLEKSRLLSDRFSAERPKGSFSTLEIQRTEQGDSAMYLCASSLGPGSSYNSPLHFGNGTRLTVT.

The chain combines TRBV29-1 with TRBJ2-5; the D is unclear. Germline V gene sequence: CDR1 SQVTM, CDR2 ANQGSEA. Trimming removed 6 bases from V and 2 bases from J, with 16 bases in between. The CDR3 runs to 14 residues. CDR3 region: CSVAGWTTQETQYF. CDR3 bases: TGCAGCGTAGCTGGATGGACCACACAAGAGACCCAGTACTTC. Looking up the rest from reference TRBV29-1 and TRBJ2-5 gives the full variable domain: SAVISQKPSRDICQRGTSLTIQCQVDSQVTMMFWYRQQPGQSLTLIATANQGSEATYESGFVIDKFPISRPNLTFSTLTVSNMSPEDSSIYLCSVAGWTTQETQYFGPGTRLLVL.

The V call is TRBV5-1, the J call TRBJ2-7; D call uncertain. Looked up from germline, CDR1 is SGHRS and CDR2 is YFSETQ. Trimming left V 3 bases short and J 5 bases short, with 15 bases between. This CDR3 region has 14 residues. CDR3 nucleotides: TGCGCCAGCAGCTGGGCCAGTAATCCGAACGAGCAGTACTTC. Translating gives CASSWASNPNEQYF.

The chain employs TRBV30 and TRBJ2-7, with D possibly being TRBD2 (5 bases). The germline V gene has CDR1 GTSNPN and CDR2 SVGIG (reference sequence). Trimming stripped 1 base from V and 7 bases from J, with 20 bases between. CDR3 length: 15 amino acids. The CDR3 sequence is CAWSDTGILQGEQYF. The DNA of the CDR3 is TGTGCCTGGAGTGATACCGGGATACTTCAAGGGGAGCAGTACTTC. Full variable domain (outside the CDR3, taken from reference TRBV30 and TRBJ2-7): SQTIHQWPATLVQPVGSPLSLECTVEGTSNPNLYWYRQAAGRGLQLLFYSVGIGQISSEVPQNLSASRPQDRQFILSSKKLLLSDSGFYLCAWSDTGILQGEQYFGPGTRLTVT.

The J gene is TRBJ1-2, the V gene TRBV30; no clear D gene. Germline V gene data show CDR1 as GTSNPN and CDR2 as SVGIG (reference sequence). There are 12 residues in the CDR3. Trimming pared 4 bases from V and 6 bases from J, leaving 12 bases between. The CDR3 is CAWTAPAHGYTF. CDR3 bases: TGTGCCTGGACAGCACCAGCCCATGGCTACACCTTC.

This chain links TRBV18 with TRBJ1-1, with TRBD1 identical over 7 bases. This CDR3 spans 14 amino acids. In germline, CDR1 is KGHSH, CDR2 LQKENI. V was clipped by 2 bases and J by 4 bases; unmatched bases: 4. The CDR3 loop reads CASSPSTGVTEAFF. The DNA for the CDR3 is TGTGCCAGCTCACCAAGTACAGGGGTCACTGAAGCTTTCTTT.

This chain connects TRBV15 to TRBJ1-1; 7 bases agree with TRBD1. Germline loops: CDR1 LNHNV, CDR2 YYDKDF (reference sequence). This CDR3 comprises 17 residues. J lost 4 bases, V lost 1 base, and 12 bases had no gene match. CDR3: CATSRGQPGPGGTEAFF. The CDR3 region has the DNA TGTGCCACCAGCAGAGGTCAACCGGGACCAGGGGGCACTGAAGCTTTCTTT.

This chain links TRBV29-1 with TRBJ1-2, with 8 bases fitting TRBD1. The CDR3 sequence is 12 residues long. Germline V gene data show CDR1 as SQVTM and CDR2 as ANQGSEA. With V trimmed by 6 bases and J by 3 bases, 3 bases remained unmatched. CDR3 in DNA: TGCAGCGTAACAGGGGGAGACTATGGCTACACCTTC. This sequence encodes CSVTGGDYGYTF.

This chain links TRBV11-2 with TRBJ2-2, with D possibly matching TRBD1 (5 bases). This CDR3 region has 17 residues. With 3 bases removed from V and 5 bases from J, the gap between germline ends came to 19 bases. The germline V gene has CDR1 SGHAT and CDR2 FQNNGV. CDR3 residues: CASSLARDLAVTGELFF. CDR3 DNA sequence: TGTGCCAGCAGCTTGGCCAGGGATTTGGCAGTAACCGGGGAGCTGTTTTTT.

This sequence joins TRBV7-2 and TRBJ2-2, with D perhaps TRBD1 (6 bases). The CDR3 contains 17 residues. The V end lost 1 base, the J end lost 7 bases, and 19 bases lay between the germline ends. Germline V gives CDR1 SGHTA, CDR2 FQGNSA. CDR3 loop: CASSLGWGHLGNGELFF. The CDR3, as DNA: TGTGCCAGCAGCTTAGGCTGGGGACACCTTGGGAACGGGGAGCTGTTTTTT.

The chain links TRBV7-2 to TRBJ2-7, with TRBD1 as a possible D gene (6 bases). The CDR3 spans 14 residues. CDR1 is SGHTA, CDR2 FQGNSA, per germline. V lost 5 bases to trimming and J lost 0 bases, with 11 bases between them. This CDR3 is CASSPGQSSYEQYF. CDR3 DNA sequence: TGTGCCAGCAGCCCCGGACAGAGCTCCTACGAGCAGTACTTC.

The J gene is TRBJ1-4, the V gene TRBV4-2; a possible D gene is TRBD1 (6 bases). With 3 bases removed from V and 7 bases from J, the gap between germline ends came to 18 bases. Germline V gene data show CDR1 as LGHNA and CDR2 as YNFKEQ. This CDR3 has 16 residues. The CDR3 is CASSQPGQSITEKLFF. DNA for the CDR3: TGTGCCAGCAGCCAGCCCGGACAGTCAATTACTGAAAAACTGTTTTTT.

This sequence joins TRBV18 and TRBJ1-5, with no clear D. The germline V and J ends were trimmed by 1 base and 0 bases, with 7 bases remaining between them. The CDR3 length is 15 residues. Germline-derived CDR1 and CDR2 are KGHSH and LQKENI. CDR3 sequence reads: CASSPRSVSNQPQHF. CDR3 bases: TGTGCCAGCTCACCACGGTCAGTTAGCAATCAGCCCCAGCATTTT.

The rearrangement links TRBV29-1 to TRBJ1-2; D remains ambiguous. V was clipped by 4 bases and J by 1 base, with 10 bases between them. Germline V gene sequence: CDR1 SQVTM, CDR2 ANQGSEA. The CDR3 contains 13 residues. The CDR3 reads CSVASTGNYGYTF. Written as DNA, the CDR3 is TGCAGCGTTGCCTCGACGGGTAACTATGGCTACACCTTC.

The chain carries TRBV11-2 and TRBJ2-7; possibly TRBD2 for D (5 bases). Trimming took off 3 bases at V and 3 bases at J, with 12 bases between the two ends. The germline gives CDR1 SGHAT, CDR2 FQNNGV. The CDR3 sequence is 14 residues long. CDR3 residues: CASSFPAGGYEQYF. The CDR3 nucleotides are TGTGCCAGCAGCTTCCCGGCGGGCGGCTACGAGCAGTACTTC.

The rearrangement uses TRBV9 and TRBJ1-6; D perhaps matches TRBD1 (5 bases). This CDR3 has 15 residues. Trimming took off 0 bases at V and 9 bases at J, with 13 bases between the two ends. Germline V gene lookup returns CDR1 SGDLS and CDR2 YYNGEE. Here the CDR3 DNA reads TGTGCCAGCAGCGTAGAGAGACAGAAAACTTCACCCCTCCACTTT. Residues: CASSVERQKTSPLHF.

The J gene is TRBJ1-1, the V gene TRBV6-5; no clear D gene. The CDR3 length is 14 residues. Between the trimmed V and J ends, which lost 6 bases and 0 bases, there was a span of 11 bases. Germline V CDR1 and CDR2: MNHEY, SVGAGI. CDR3 amino acids: CASSPGGMNTEAFF. CDR3 nucleotides: TGTGCCAGCAGCCCGGGAGGGATGAACACTGAAGCTTTCTTT.

The V call is TRBV11-3, the J call TRBJ2-1; TRBD1 aligns across 11 bases. After removal of 5 bases from V and 8 bases from J, the junction contained 14 bases not matched to a gene. The CDR3 is 17 amino acids. In germline, CDR1 is SGHNT, CDR2 YENEEA. CDR3 amino acids: CASSEGSGTGGLDEQFF. The CDR3 coding sequence is TGTGCCAGCAGCGAAGGATCCGGGACAGGGGGTCTGGATGAGCAGTTCTTC.

In regard to this clone: The same CDR3 arises from other DNA sequences in this sample as well. In DNA form, the CDR3 reads TGTGCCTGGAGTGTACTTTTCAATGAGCAGTTCTTC. It specifies CAWSVLFNEQFF. The chain joins TRBV30 to TRBJ2-1; the D is unclear. Trimming removed 0 bases from V and 6 bases from J, with 6 bases in between. CDR3 length: 12 residues. Looked up from germline, CDR1 is GTSNPN and CDR2 is SVGIG (reference sequence). Variable domain in full (rest from reference TRBV30 and TRBJ2-1): SQTIHQWPATLVQPVGSPLSLECTVEGTSNPNLYWYRQAAGRGLQLLFYSVGIGQISSEVPQNLSASRPQDRQFILSSKKLLLSDSGFYLCAWSVLFNEQFFGPGTRLTVL.

This clone was counted a few times. V and J are TRBV10-3 and TRBJ2-5; 7 bases align to TRBD1. The CDR3 covers 15 residues. With 5 bases clipped from V and 4 bases from J, the junction kept 10 bases outside the gene matches. The germline gives CDR1 ENHRY, CDR2 SYGVKD. CDR3: CAISLQGQRGETQYF. Here the CDR3 DNA reads TGTGCCATCAGTTTACAGGGGCAAAGGGGAGAGACCCAGTACTTC.

The chain joins TRBV15 to TRBJ1-2; tentative D call: TRBD1 (6 bases). This CDR3 comprises 15 residues. V dropped 0 bases and J dropped 2 bases, with 10 bases sitting between them. Germline V gives CDR1 LNHNV, CDR2 YYDKDF (reference sequence). CDR3 residues: CATSRDFQGNYGYTF. CDR3 coding DNA: TGTGCCACCAGCAGAGATTTCCAGGGGAACTATGGCTACACCTTC.

This chain uses TRBV6-5 with TRBJ2-3; 10 bases map to TRBD2. Germline-derived CDR1 and CDR2 are MNHEY and SVGAGI. V was clipped by 2 bases and J by 4 bases; unmatched bases: 6. The CDR3 sequence is 16 residues long. CDR3 sequence (DNA): TGTGCCAGCAGTTACCGGCTAGCGGGAGTGTCAGATACGCAGTATTTT. Amino acids: CASSYRLAGVSDTQYF.

The chain has TRBV19 and TRBJ1-1; D remains unclear. Deletions cut 3 bases from V and 5 bases from J, with 16 bases between. This CDR3 has 15 amino acids. CDR1 is LNHDA and CDR2 is SQIVND in the germline V gene (reference sequence). CDR3 nucleotide sequence: TGTGCCAGTAGTATTGCCTTCGGTCGGTGGACTGAAGCTTTCTTT. Its translation: CASSIAFGRWTEAFF.

The chain uses TRBV28 and TRBJ1-5; D might be TRBD1 (5 bases). The CDR3 runs 15 residues. V gave up 1 base and J gave up 5 bases, with 12 bases separating them. The germline V gene encodes CDR1 MDHEN and CDR2 SYDVKM. CDR3: CASSLSGGGDQPQHF. CDR3 sequence (DNA): TGTGCCAGCAGTTTATCGGGGGGAGGGGATCAGCCCCAGCATTTT.

The chain is built from TRBV5-6 and TRBJ1-2; D gene uncertain. The V gene's germline CDR1 is SGHDT and CDR2 YYEEEE. This CDR3 region has 15 residues. Trimming pared 0 bases from V and 7 bases from J, leaving 16 bases between. The CDR3 region is CASSLVTSVDGGYTF. The CDR3 coding sequence is TGTGCCAGCAGCTTGGTAACCTCTGTGGACGGTGGCTACACCTTC. The whole variable domain, remainder taken from reference TRBV5-6 and TRBJ1-2, is DAGVTQSPTHLIKTRGQQVTLRCSPKSGHDTVSWYQQALGQGPQFIFQYYEEEERQRGNFPDRFSGHQFPNYSSELNVNALLLGDSALYLCASSLVTSVDGGYTFGSGTRLTVV.

The chain combines TRBV5-5 with TRBJ2-7; 7 positions agree with TRBD1. The ends lost 5 bases at V and 3 bases at J; junction bases unmatched: 11. CDR3 length: 15 amino acids. Germline V gene data show CDR1 as SGHKS and CDR2 as YYEKEE (reference sequence). The CDR3 DNA reads TGTGCCAGCAGTCTGAACTTGGACAGGTACTACGAGCAGTACTTC. This sequence encodes CASSLNLDRYYEQYF. The variable domain in full, with the rest retrieved from reference TRBV5-5 and TRBJ2-7, is DAGVTQSPTHLIKTRGQQVTLRCSPISGHKSVSWYQQVLGQGPQFIFQYYEKEERGRGNFPDRFSARQFPNYSSELNVNALLLGDSALYLCASSLNLDRYYEQYFGPGTRLTVT.